Presented here are 32 T cell receptor beta chains from one specimen sequenced in a study of CD8+CD57+ T cells in acquired aplastic anemia. Profiling that covered TCR beta VDJ and CDR3 relied on genomic DNA as its template. Using its own MiXCR run on the reads, TCRdb lists one record per CDR3 protein. The sample has around 430,000 distinct CDR3 sequences, about a third seen once; the top ten hold less than 0.85%. Patients selected for sequencing had displayed CD8+CD57+ cell expansion by flow cytometry. The specimen sequenced was sorted CD4+, CD8+, or CD8+CD57+ T cells (not recorded which) from PBMCs. These receptors originate from a human donor with aplastic anemia.

Only a few counts were recorded for this clonotype. The rearrangement links TRBV19 to TRBJ2-3; unclear D gene. Trimming took 4 bases from V and 6 from J, leaving 8 bases between them. The CDR3 length is 12 residues. The germline gives CDR1 LNHDA, CDR2 SQIVND (reference sequence). The CDR3 region has the DNA TGTGCCAGTAGTACGGGCCCGGATACGCAGTATTTT. Amino acid sequence: CASSTGPDTQYF.

The gene calls are TRBV20-1 and TRBJ2-5, with 8 bases that match TRBD1. The CDR3 loop spans 17 amino acids. V shed 0 bases, J shed 4 bases, and the junction held 13 bases outside the gene matches. Germline CDR1 and CDR2: DFQATT and SNEGSKA (reference sequence). CDR3 loop: CSARDGADRGGRETQYF. DNA of the CDR3: TGCAGTGCTAGAGATGGCGCAGACAGGGGCGGTAGAGAGACCCAGTACTTC.

To note about this clonotype: One junction end does not reproduce the germline sequence, and a read error may be involved. This chain links TRBV5-1 with TRBJ2-5; no firm D call. Per the germline V gene, CDR1 is SGHRS and CDR2 is YFSETQ. This CDR3 is 12 amino acids long. DNA of the CDR3: TGCGCCAGCAGCTTGGAGGACCAACCTGGGGACTTC. Protein: CASSLEDQPGDF.

In this sample, this clonotype turned up many times. The V call is TRBV20-1, the J call TRBJ2-7; 7 nucleotides line up with TRBD1. With V trimmed by 5 bases and J by 3 bases, 7 bases remained unmatched. Germline values: CDR1 DFQATT, CDR2 SNEGSKA (reference sequence). The CDR3 extends over 13 amino acids. The CDR3 DNA follows: TGCAGTGCTGGGGGACAGCAACTCTACGAGCAGTACTTC. It specifies CSAGGQQLYEQYF.

This clonotype was observed a handful of times. The chain recombines TRBV2 with TRBJ1-3; maybe TRBD1 (5 bases). The CDR3 loop spans 14 amino acids. Germline V gene sequence: CDR1 SNHLY, CDR2 FYNNEI. Trimming removed 8 bases from V and 4 bases from J, with 15 bases in between. This CDR3 reads CASQEGRLGNTIYF. CDR3 coding DNA: TGTGCCAGCCAAGAGGGACGCTTAGGAAACACCATATATTTT.

This clonotype was counted only a few times. A much larger clone lies one base from this, so it may be a read error. J is TRBJ1-5 and V is TRBV24-1; D perhaps matches TRBD1 (5 bases). Deletions cut 5 bases from V and 7 bases from J, with 20 bases between. Looked up from germline, CDR1 is KGHDR and CDR2 is SFDVKD. The CDR3 contains 16 residues. The CDR3 loop reads CATSGSRPGLVQPQHF. DNA of the CDR3: TGTGCCACCAGTGGATCTCGCCCAGGGTTAGTCCAGCCCCAGCATTTT.

Details on this clonotype: A much more abundant neighbour one base away suggests this may be a read error. CDR3 sequence reads: CASSDGTSGRTSYNEQFF. The CDR3, as DNA: TGTGCCAGCAGTGACGGGACTAGCGGGCGTACCTCCTACAATGAGCAGTTCTTC. The V gene is TRBV25-1, the J gene TRBJ2-1, with TRBD2 identical over 12 bases. The CDR3 is 18 amino acids. Germline loops: CDR1 MGHDK, CDR2 SYGVNS. Trimming took 3 bases from V and 0 from J; bases not matched to a gene: 6.

The chain links TRBV5-4 to TRBJ1-6; TRBD1 might be the D (6 bases). This CDR3 comprises 18 residues. CDR1 and CDR2 (germline): SGHNT, YYREEE (reference sequence). V lost 0 bases to trimming and J lost 4 bases, with 17 bases between them. The CDR3: CASSLEGGRGRYNSPLHF. The CDR3 DNA follows: TGTGCCAGCAGCTTGGAAGGGGGGCGAGGACGGTATAATTCACCCCTCCACTTT.

The chain carries TRBV2 and TRBJ1-5; D is undetermined. Trimming took off 4 bases at V and 2 bases at J, with 6 bases between the two ends. Per the germline V gene, CDR1 is SNHLY and CDR2 is FYNNEI. This CDR3 region has 13 residues. CDR3 nucleotides: TGTGCCAGCAGTGTCTCCGGCAATCAGCCCCAGCATTTT. This encodes CASSVSGNQPQHF. The whole variable domain, filled in from reference TRBV2 and TRBJ1-5, reads EPEVTQTPSHQVTQMGQEVILRCVPISNHLYFYWYRQILGQKVEFLVSFYNNEISEKSEIFDDQFSVERPDGSNFTLKIRSTKLEDSAMYFCASSVSGNQPQHFGDGTRLSIL.

This clonotype was counted at least ten times. The chain combines TRBV19 with TRBJ2-5; 9 nucleotides agree with TRBD1. The J segment lost 4 bases and the V segment lost 7 bases, leaving 7 bases of the junction unmatched. Per the germline V gene, CDR1 is LNHDA and CDR2 is SQIVND (reference sequence). The CDR3 covers 14 residues. The DNA of the CDR3 is TGTGCCAGTAAGAGGGGACAGGGACCAGAGACCCAGTACTTC. Translated, it gives CASKRGQGPETQYF.

Many counts were recorded for this clonotype. DNA of the CDR3: TGCAGTGCTAGGGGCCCAACCGGGGCCGATGGCTACACCTTC. This codes for CSARGPTGADGYTF. The chain carries TRBV20-1 and TRBJ1-2; possibly TRBD1 for D (5 bases). CDR1 DFQATT and CDR2 SNEGSKA come from the germline V gene (reference sequence). Trimming removed 3 bases from V and 6 bases from J, with 17 bases in between. The CDR3 covers 14 residues.

This clonotype was counted at least ten times. V gene TRBV14 combines with J gene TRBJ1-1, with D maybe TRBD1 (6 bases). Per germline, CDR1 SGHDN and CDR2 FVKESK. The CDR3 runs 13 residues. V lost 6 bases and J lost 3, with 11 bases in between. The CDR3 sequence: CASSVGADTEAFF. The CDR3 DNA reads as TGTGCCAGCAGTGTGGGGGCAGACACTGAAGCTTTCTTT.

The sample holds a few counts of this clonotype. This chain uses TRBV20-1 with TRBJ1-1; D is undetermined. The CDR3 is 13 amino acids. The V gene lost 0 bases and the J gene lost 8 bases, with 13 bases spanning the gap. Germline assignment: CDR1 DFQATT and CDR2 SNEGSKA (reference sequence). CDR3 loop: CSARDLGLSEAFF. CDR3 nucleotide sequence: TGCAGTGCTAGAGATCTGGGCTTATCAGAAGCTTTCTTT.

The sample holds a few counts of this clonotype. One end of the junction varies from germline; a read error may be responsible. The rearrangement uses TRBV7-9 and TRBJ1-2, with a possible D match to TRBD1 (6 bases). The length of the CDR3 is 14 residues. Per germline, CDR1 SEHNR and CDR2 FQNEAQ (reference sequence). CDR3 protein: CASSPPGGVDGHTF. The CDR3 DNA reads TGTGCCAGCAGCCCTCCGGGGGGCGTCGATGGCCACACCTTC.

This clonotype has a count of ten or more. The chain recombines TRBV29-1 with TRBJ2-7, with 11 bases that match TRBD1. Germline CDR1 and CDR2: SQVTM and ANQGSEA. V gave up 6 bases and J gave up 3 bases; unmatched junction bases: 4. The CDR3 consists of 13 residues. Here the CDR3 DNA reads TGCAGCGTAGGGGGACAGGGGGTCTACGAGCAGTACTTC. This translates into CSVGGQGVYEQYF.

This clonotype was found many times. The gene calls are TRBV9 and TRBJ1-6; D is unresolved. V was pared by 0 bases and J by 7 bases, with 8 bases between. Germline assignment: CDR1 SGDLS and CDR2 YYNGEE. The CDR3 loop spans 14 amino acids. The CDR3 is CASSVDSGNSPLHF. For the CDR3, the DNA is TGTGCCAGCAGCGTAGACTCGGGGAATTCACCCCTCCACTTT.

Ten or more counts support this clonotype. This rearrangement joins TRBV6-1 to TRBJ2-7; no firm D call. Germline-derived CDR1 and CDR2 are MNHNS and SASEGT. The CDR3 consists of 11 residues. Trimming took off 6 bases at V and 2 bases at J, with 5 bases between the two ends. The CDR3 is CASRSTYEQYF. For the CDR3, the DNA is TGTGCCAGCAGGTCTACCTACGAGCAGTACTTC.

The genes are TRBV4-1 and TRBJ1-4; D not certain. This CDR3 region has 16 residues. Trimming pared 1 base from V and 4 bases from J, leaving 13 bases between. Per germline, CDR1 MGHRA and CDR2 YSYEKL. As DNA, the CDR3 is TGCGCCAGCAGCCAAGTAGGGATCTGGGATAATGAAAAACTGTTTTTT. Its translation: CASSQVGIWDNEKLFF.

This clonotype was counted at least ten times. V usage is TRBV3-1 and J usage is TRBJ1-1; D ambiguous. The V end was cut by 8 bases, the J end by 5 bases, with 9 bases between. Per germline, CDR1 LGHDT and CDR2 YNNKEL (reference sequence). The length of the CDR3 is 11 residues. CDR3 region: CASGVGTEAFF. The CDR3 region has the DNA TGTGCCAGCGGGGTAGGGACTGAAGCTTTCTTT.

The rearrangement joins TRBV4-1 to TRBJ2-3, with D tentatively TRBD1 (6 bases). CDR3 length: 15 amino acids. The ends were cut back, 3 bases at V and 1 base at J, with 11 bases in the middle. CDR1 and CDR2 (germline): MGHRA, YSYEKL. The CDR3 loop reads CASSQRDIRTDTQYF. The CDR3, as DNA: TGCGCCAGCAGCCAGAGGGACATCCGCACAGATACGCAGTATTTT.

The CDR3 here is CASVGLAGIETQYF. CDR3 DNA: TGTGCCAGCGTTGGACTAGCGGGTATAGAGACCCAGTACTTC. The rearrangement links TRBV2 to TRBJ2-5; 11 bases line up with TRBD2. This CDR3 spans 14 amino acids. Looked up from germline, CDR1 is SNHLY and CDR2 is FYNNEI. Germline trimming cut 8 bases from V and 4 bases from J; bases unmatched to any gene: 6.

About this clonotype itself: It may be a read error: a sequence one base away is much more abundant. As the CDR3 is not closed by the conserved phenylalanine or tryptophan, this likely results from a read error. The chain recombines TRBV7-2 with TRBJ1-5, with D possibly matching TRBD1 (5 bases). The V gene's germline CDR1 is SGHTA and CDR2 FQGNSA. The CDR3 has 15 residues. V dropped 0 bases and J dropped 6 bases, with 12 bases sitting between them. The CDR3 nucleotides read TGTGCCAGCAGCTTAGCTCCAGGGATCGGTCAGCCCCAGCATCTT. Its translation is CASSLAPGIGQPQHL.

This clonotype was seen repeatedly, ten times or more. J is TRBJ2-7 and V is TRBV7-2; 9 nucleotides align to TRBD1. CDR1 is SGHTA and CDR2 is FQGNSA in the germline V gene. CDR3 length: 15 residues. The V gene end was trimmed by 4 bases and the J gene end by 3 bases; junction bases not matched to a gene: 7. Here the CDR3 reads CASSSPGQGFYEQYF. CDR3 DNA: TGTGCCAGCAGCTCACCGGGACAGGGTTTCTACGAGCAGTACTTC.

This clonotype has a handful of counts. The chain employs TRBV7-3 and TRBJ2-1; 7 nucleotides match TRBD2. V trimming: 5 bases; J trimming: 9 bases; junction bases outside the gene matches: 7. CDR3 length: 13 residues. Germline CDR1 reads SGHTA; CDR2 reads FQGTGA. The CDR3 region has the DNA TGTGCCAGCAGCGCGGCGGGGGAAGGTGAGCAGTTCTTC. Its protein is CASSAAGEGEQFF.

This clonotype occurred a few times. The chain has TRBV11-2 and TRBJ2-2, with D possibly matching TRBD1 (5 bases). The ends were cut back, 3 bases at V and 4 bases at J, with 18 bases in the middle. CDR1 SGHAT and CDR2 FQNNGV come from the germline V gene. The CDR3 length is 17 residues. The CDR3 DNA follows: TGTGCCAGCAGCTTGGAGTTGGCCAGGGTTCCCACCGGGGAGCTGTTTTTT. As protein: CASSLELARVPTGELFF.

This clonotype has just a few counts. A much larger clonotype is one base distant, so this may be a read error. Likely a read error: the CDR3 ends without its conserved phenylalanine or tryptophan. The J gene is TRBJ1-4, the V gene TRBV7-9; D unresolved. The V end lost 3 bases, the J end lost 5 bases, and 7 bases lay between the germline ends. Germline CDR1 and CDR2: SEHNR and FQNEAQ (reference sequence). The length of the CDR3 is 13 residues. CDR3 DNA: TGTGCCAGCAGCTTTGGACGAAATGAAAAACTGTTTTTG. Its protein is CASSFGRNEKLFL.

V gene TRBV2 combines with J gene TRBJ1-6, with D possibly matching TRBD1 (5 bases). Trimming shortened V by 7 bases and J by 9 bases, and 16 bases separated the two germline ends. CDR1 is SNHLY and CDR2 is FYNNEI in the germline V gene. The CDR3 contains 14 residues. CDR3 DNA: TGTGCCAGCAACCTAGCGGGGGAAGCTTCACCCCTCCACTTT. Its protein product is CASNLAGEASPLHF.

Only a few counts were recorded for this clonotype. The chain couples TRBV7-2 to TRBJ2-5; 13 nucleotides line up with TRBD2. Germline assignment: CDR1 SGHTA and CDR2 FQGNSA. The CDR3 has 16 residues. V shed 4 bases and J 3 bases; nucleotides not matched to a gene: 5. CDR3 loop: CASSYPGLAGKETQYF. Here the CDR3 DNA reads TGTGCCAGCAGCTATCCGGGACTAGCGGGGAAAGAGACCCAGTACTTC.

The chain is built from TRBV9 and TRBJ1-2, with unresolved D. Deletions cut 0 bases from V and 7 bases from J, with 16 bases between. The V gene's germline CDR1 is SGDLS and CDR2 YYNGEE. The CDR3 loop spans 15 amino acids. The CDR3 region is CASSVAQNRNLGYTF. Here the CDR3 DNA reads TGTGCCAGCAGCGTAGCCCAAAATCGGAACCTTGGCTACACCTTC.

V usage is TRBV29-1 and J usage is TRBJ1-2, with D possibly matching TRBD1 (5 bases). Germline-derived CDR1 and CDR2 are SQVTM and ANQGSEA. The length of the CDR3 is 13 residues. V shed 6 bases and J shed 2 bases, with 13 bases lying between them. The CDR3 sequence: CSVAPGTNYGYTF. For the CDR3, the DNA is TGCAGCGTGGCCCCCGGGACGAACTATGGCTACACCTTC.

This clonotype was detected ten times or more. This chain uses TRBV11-2 with TRBJ1-6; D not certain. V was trimmed by 5 bases and J by 8 bases, leaving 16 bases between them. Germline V gene sequence: CDR1 SGHAT, CDR2 FQNNGV. CDR3 size: 15 residues. In nucleotides, the CDR3 is TGTGCCAGCAGCCGAGGGCCTCCCTTGGATTCACCCCTCCACTTT. Protein: CASSRGPPLDSPLHF.

This clonotype was detected only a few times. J is TRBJ2-7 and V is TRBV11-1, with TRBD2 matching 9 bases. With V trimmed by 5 bases and J by 2 bases, 16 bases remained unmatched. Germline CDR1 SGHAT, CDR2 FQDESV (reference sequence). This CDR3 region has 18 residues. This CDR3 is CASSHERRASGMPYEQYF. The DNA of the CDR3 is TGTGCCAGCAGCCATGAACGGCGGGCTAGCGGGATGCCCTACGAGCAGTACTTC.